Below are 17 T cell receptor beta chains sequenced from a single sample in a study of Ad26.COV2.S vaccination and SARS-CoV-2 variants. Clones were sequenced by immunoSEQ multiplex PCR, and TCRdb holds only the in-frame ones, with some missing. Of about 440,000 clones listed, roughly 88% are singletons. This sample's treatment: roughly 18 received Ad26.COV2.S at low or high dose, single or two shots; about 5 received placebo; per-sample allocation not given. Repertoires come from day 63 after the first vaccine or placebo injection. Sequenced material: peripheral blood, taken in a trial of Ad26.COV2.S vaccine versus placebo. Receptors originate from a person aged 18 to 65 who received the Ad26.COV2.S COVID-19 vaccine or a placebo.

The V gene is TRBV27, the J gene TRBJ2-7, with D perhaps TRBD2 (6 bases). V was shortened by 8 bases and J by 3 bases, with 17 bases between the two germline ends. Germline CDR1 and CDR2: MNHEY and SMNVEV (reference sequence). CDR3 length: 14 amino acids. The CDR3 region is CASWSGGRIYEQYF. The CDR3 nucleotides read TGTGCCAGCTGGAGTGGGGGGAGGATCTACGAGCAGTACTTC.

CDR3 loop: CASSRESSAFF. The CDR3, as DNA: TGTGCCAGTAGTAGGGAATCGTCGGCTTTCTTT. The chain joins TRBV19 to TRBJ1-1, with D uncertain. Germline V lookup: CDR1 LNHDA, CDR2 SQIVND (reference sequence). V lost 4 bases and J lost 11, with 11 bases in between. CDR3 length: 11 amino acids.

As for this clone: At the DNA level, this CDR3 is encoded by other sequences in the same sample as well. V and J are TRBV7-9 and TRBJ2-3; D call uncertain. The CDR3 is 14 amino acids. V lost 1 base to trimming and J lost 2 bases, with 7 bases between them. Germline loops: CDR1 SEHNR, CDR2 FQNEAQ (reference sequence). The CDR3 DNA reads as TGTGCCAGCAGCTTAGACAGATCCACAGATACGCAGTATTTT. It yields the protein CASSLDRSTDTQYF.

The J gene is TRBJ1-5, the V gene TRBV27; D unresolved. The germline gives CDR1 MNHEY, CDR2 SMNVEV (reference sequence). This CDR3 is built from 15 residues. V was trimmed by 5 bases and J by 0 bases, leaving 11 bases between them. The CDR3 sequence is CASSEYSDSNQPQHF. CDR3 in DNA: TGTGCCAGCAGTGAATACAGCGATAGCAATCAGCCCCAGCATTTT.

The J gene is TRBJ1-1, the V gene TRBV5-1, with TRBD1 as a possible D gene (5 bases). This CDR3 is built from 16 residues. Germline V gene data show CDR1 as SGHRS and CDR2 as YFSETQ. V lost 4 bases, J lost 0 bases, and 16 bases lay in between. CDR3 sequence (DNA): TGCGCCAGCAGCCGTAGGGGAAGCGGCATGAACACTGAAGCTTTCTTT. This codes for CASSRRGSGMNTEAFF.

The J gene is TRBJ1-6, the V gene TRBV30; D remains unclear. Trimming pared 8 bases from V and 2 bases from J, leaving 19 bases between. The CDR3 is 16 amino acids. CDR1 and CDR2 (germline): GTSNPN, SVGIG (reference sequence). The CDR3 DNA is TGTGCCAGTGCCATAGCGACTGGGACCTATAATTCACCCCTCCACTTT. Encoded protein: CASAIATGTYNSPLHF.

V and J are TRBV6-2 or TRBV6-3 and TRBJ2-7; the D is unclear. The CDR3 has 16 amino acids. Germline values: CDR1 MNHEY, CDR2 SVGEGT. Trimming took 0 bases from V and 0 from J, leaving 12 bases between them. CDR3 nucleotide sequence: TGTGCCAGCAGTTACTCGCGGACCCAAAGCTCCTACGAGCAGTACTTC. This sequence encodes CASSYSRTQSSYEQYF.

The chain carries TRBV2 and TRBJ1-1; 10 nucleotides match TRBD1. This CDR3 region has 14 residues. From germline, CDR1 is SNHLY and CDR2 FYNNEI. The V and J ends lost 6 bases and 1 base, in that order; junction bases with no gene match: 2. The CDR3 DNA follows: TGTGCCAGCAGCTGGACAGGGGGGAACACTGAAGCTTTCTTT. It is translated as CASSWTGGNTEAFF.

The CDR3 nucleotides read TGTGCCAGCAGCTCGAATGGACTAGCGGGAGTAAATGAGCAGTTCTTC. It encodes CASSSNGLAGVNEQFF. The rearrangement uses TRBV7-9 and TRBJ2-1; 13 bases map to TRBD2. The V and J ends lost 4 bases and 7 bases, in that order; junction bases with no gene match: 7. The V gene's germline CDR1 is SEHNR and CDR2 FQNEAQ (reference sequence). The CDR3 consists of 16 residues.

CDR3: CASIPGLPNTEAFF. DNA for the CDR3: TGTGCCAGCATCCCGGGGCTTCCGAACACTGAAGCTTTCTTT. The rearrangement links TRBV6-2 or TRBV6-3 to TRBJ1-1; possible D gene TRBD1, 5 bases. Germline assignment: CDR1 MNHEY and CDR2 SVGEGT. This CDR3 has 14 residues. V lost 7 bases and J lost 1, with 13 bases in between.

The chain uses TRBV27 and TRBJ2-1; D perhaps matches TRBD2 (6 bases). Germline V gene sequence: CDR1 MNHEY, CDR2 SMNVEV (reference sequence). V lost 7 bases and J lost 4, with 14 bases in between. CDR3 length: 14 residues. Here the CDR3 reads CASTISGSYNEQFF. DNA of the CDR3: TGTGCCAGCACCATTAGCGGCTCTTACAATGAGCAGTTCTTC.

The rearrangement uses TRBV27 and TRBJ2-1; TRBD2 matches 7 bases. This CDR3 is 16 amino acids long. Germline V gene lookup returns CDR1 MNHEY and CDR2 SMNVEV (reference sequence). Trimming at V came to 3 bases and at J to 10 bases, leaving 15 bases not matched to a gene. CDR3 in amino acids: CASSLWTRSGSGEQFF. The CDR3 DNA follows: TGTGCCAGCAGTTTGTGGACTAGGAGCGGTTCGGGGGAGCAGTTCTTC.

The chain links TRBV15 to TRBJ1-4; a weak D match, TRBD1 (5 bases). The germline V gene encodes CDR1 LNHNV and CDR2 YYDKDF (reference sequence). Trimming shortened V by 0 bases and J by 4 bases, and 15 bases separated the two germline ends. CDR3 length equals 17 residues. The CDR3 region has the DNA TGTGCCACCAGCAGAGATCTTAGGGGCCCGGTTAATGAAAAACTGTTTTTT. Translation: CATSRDLRGPVNEKLFF.

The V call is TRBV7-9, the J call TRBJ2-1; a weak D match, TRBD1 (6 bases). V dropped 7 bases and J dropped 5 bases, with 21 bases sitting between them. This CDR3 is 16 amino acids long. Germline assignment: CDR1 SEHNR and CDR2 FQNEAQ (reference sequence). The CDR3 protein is CASNRAASQGHNEQFF. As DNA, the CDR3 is TGTGCCAGCAACAGGGCAGCCTCACAAGGGCACAATGAGCAGTTCTTC.

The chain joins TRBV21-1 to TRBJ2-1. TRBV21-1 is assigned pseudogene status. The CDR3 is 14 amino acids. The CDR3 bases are TGTGCCAGCAGCAAAGTAAGCAGCTACAATGAGCAGTTCTTC. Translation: CASSKVSSYNEQFF.

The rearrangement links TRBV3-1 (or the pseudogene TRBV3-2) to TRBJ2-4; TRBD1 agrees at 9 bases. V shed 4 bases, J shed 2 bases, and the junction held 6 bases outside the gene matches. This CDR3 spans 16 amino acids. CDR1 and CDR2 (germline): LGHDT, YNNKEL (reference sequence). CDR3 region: CASSRTGGRSKNIQYF. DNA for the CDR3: TGTGCCAGCAGCCGAACAGGGGGCAGGTCCAAAAACATTCAGTACTTC.

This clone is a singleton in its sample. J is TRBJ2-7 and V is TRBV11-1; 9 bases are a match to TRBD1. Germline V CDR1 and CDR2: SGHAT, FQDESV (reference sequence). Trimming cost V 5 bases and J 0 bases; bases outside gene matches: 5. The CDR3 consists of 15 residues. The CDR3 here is CASSPGTGSSYEQYF. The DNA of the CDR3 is TGTGCCAGCAGCCCCGGGACAGGGAGCTCCTACGAGCAGTACTTC.